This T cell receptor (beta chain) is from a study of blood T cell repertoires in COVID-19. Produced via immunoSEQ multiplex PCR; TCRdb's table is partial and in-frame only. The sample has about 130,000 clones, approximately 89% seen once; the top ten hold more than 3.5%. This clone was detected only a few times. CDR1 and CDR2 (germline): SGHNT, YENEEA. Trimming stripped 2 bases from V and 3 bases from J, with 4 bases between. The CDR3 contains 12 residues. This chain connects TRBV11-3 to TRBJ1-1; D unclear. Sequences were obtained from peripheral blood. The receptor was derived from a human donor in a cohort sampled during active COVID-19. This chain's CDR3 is CASSLTDTEAFF. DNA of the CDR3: TGTGCCAGCAGCTTAACAGACACTGAAGCTTTCTTT.